This T cell receptor beta chain was captured in a study of T-cell memory formation after mild COVID-19. Points from the study as a whole: Later expanders leaned CD4+, whereas clones that contracted between day 15 and 85 were balanced CD4/CD8. Several responding clones turned up in pre-infection memory, indicating that cross-reactive memory may have taken part.

This clonotype appeared many times. Its antigen is currently unknown. TCRdb independently ran MiXCR on the 5' RACE reads; one entry per CDR3 protein. The data show some 120,000 distinct CDR3 sequences, with about 17% seen just once and approximately 14% held by the top ten. Looked up from germline, CDR1 is KGHSH and CDR2 is LQKENI. Trimming removed 6 bases at V and 6 bases at J, with 18 bases between. The CDR3 totals 14 residues. The sequenced sample consisted of PBMCs or a T cell subset sorted from them (not recorded which). This clonotype was sampled from an adult woman who had mild COVID-19 (a few samples of this study predate the infection). Cell type and time point are not known. The genes are TRBV18 and TRBJ2-7; possibly TRBD2 for D (7 bases). Here the CDR3 DNA reads TGTGCCAGCTCCAGCGTAGGGGGGGTCATCGAGCAGTACTTC. Translation gives CASSSVGGVIEQYF.